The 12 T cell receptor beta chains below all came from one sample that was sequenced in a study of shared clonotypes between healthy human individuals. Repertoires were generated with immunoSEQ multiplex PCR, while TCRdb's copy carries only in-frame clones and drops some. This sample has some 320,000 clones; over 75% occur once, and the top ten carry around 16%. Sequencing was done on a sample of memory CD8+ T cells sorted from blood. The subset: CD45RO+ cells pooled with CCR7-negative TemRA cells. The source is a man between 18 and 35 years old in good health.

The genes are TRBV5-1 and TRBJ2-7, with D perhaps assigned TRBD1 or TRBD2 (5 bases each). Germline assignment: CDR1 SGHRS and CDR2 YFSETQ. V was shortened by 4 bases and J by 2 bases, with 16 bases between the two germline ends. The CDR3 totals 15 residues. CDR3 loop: CASSLKPGRTYEQYF. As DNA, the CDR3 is TGCGCCAGCAGCCTAAAACCGGGGCGAACCTACGAGCAGTACTTC.

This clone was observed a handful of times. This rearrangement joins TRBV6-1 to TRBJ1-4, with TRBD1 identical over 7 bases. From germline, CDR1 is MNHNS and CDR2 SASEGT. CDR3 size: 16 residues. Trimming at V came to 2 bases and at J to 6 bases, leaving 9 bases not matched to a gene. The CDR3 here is CASSEPGRGRHEKLFF. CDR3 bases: TGTGCCAGCAGTGAACCTGGCAGGGGGAGACATGAAAAACTGTTTTTT.

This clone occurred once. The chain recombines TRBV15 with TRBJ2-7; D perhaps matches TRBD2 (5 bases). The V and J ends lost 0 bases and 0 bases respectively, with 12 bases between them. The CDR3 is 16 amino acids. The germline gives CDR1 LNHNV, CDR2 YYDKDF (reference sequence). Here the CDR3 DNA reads TGTGCCACCAGCAGAGAAATGAGGGCACTCTCCTACGAGCAGTACTTC. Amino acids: CATSREMRALSYEQYF.

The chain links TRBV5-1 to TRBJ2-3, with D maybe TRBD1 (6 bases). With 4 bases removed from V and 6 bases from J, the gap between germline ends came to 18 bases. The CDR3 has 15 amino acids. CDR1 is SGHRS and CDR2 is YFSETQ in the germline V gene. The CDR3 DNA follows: TGCGCCAGCAGCCTCGGGACAAATCTCGGGGATACGCAGTATTTT. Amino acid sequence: CASSLGTNLGDTQYF.

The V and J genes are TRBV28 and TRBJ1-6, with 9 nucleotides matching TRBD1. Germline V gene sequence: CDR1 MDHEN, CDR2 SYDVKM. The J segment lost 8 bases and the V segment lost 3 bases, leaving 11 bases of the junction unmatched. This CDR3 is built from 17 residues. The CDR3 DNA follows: TGTGCCAGCAGTTTGCCCCTTACAGGGGGCGCCGATTCACCCCTCCACTTT. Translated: CASSLPLTGGADSPLHF.

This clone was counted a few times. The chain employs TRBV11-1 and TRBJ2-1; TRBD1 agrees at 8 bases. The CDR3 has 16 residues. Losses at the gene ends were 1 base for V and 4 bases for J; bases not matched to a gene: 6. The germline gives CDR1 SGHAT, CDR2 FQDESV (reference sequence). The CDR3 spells CASSLDPTGAYNEQFF. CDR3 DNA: TGTGCCAGCAGCTTAGACCCGACAGGGGCGTACAATGAGCAGTTCTTC.

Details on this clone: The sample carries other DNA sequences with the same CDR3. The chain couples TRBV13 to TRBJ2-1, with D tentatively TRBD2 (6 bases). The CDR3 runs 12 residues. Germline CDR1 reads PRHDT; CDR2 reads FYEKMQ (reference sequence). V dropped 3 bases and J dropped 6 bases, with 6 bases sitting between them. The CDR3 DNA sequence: TGTGCCAGCAGCTTGACTAGCAATGAGCAGTTCTTC. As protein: CASSLTSNEQFF.

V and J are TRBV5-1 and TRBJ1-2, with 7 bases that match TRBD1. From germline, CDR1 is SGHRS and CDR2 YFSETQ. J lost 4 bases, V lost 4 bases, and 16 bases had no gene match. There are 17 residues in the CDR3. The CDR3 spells CASSAEPRDSFIYGYTF. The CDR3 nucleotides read TGCGCCAGCAGCGCTGAACCAAGGGACAGCTTTATCTATGGCTACACCTTC.

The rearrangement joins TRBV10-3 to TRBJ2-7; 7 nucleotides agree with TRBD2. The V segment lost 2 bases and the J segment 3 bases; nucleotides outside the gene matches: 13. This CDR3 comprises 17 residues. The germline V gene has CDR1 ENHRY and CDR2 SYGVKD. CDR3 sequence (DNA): TGTGCCATCAGTGAGGGCTTAGGGCTAGCGGCTAACTACGAGCAGTACTTC. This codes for CAISEGLGLAANYEQYF.

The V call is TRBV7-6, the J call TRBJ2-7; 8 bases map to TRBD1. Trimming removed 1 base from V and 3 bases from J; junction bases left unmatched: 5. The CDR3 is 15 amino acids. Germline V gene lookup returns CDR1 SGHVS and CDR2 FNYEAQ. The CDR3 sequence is CASSLGQGTNYEQYF. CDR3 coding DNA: TGTGCCAGCAGCTTAGGACAGGGGACCAACTACGAGCAGTACTTC.

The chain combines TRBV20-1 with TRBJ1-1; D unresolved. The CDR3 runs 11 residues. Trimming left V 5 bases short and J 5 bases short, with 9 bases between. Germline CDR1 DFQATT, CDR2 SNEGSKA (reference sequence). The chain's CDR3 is CSAAIGTEAFF. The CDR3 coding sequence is TGCAGTGCTGCAATAGGGACTGAAGCTTTCTTT.

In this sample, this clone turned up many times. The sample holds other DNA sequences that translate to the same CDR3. The CDR3 protein is CASSVGLVSEQFF. The CDR3 DNA is TGTGCCAGCAGCGTAGGGCTAGTCAGTGAGCAGTTCTTC. The genes are TRBV9 and TRBJ2-1; D unresolved. Germline V gives CDR1 SGDLS, CDR2 YYNGEE. This CDR3 comprises 13 residues. Between the trimmed V and J ends, which lost 0 bases and 9 bases, there was a span of 10 bases.